One sample yielded the 25 T cell receptor beta chains listed below, sequenced in a study of long-term antiretroviral therapy in people with HIV. Assay version v3.0 of immunoSEQ was used, and it was run at survey level. Assay used: immunoSEQ multiplex PCR; TCRdb lists only in-frame clones, some missing. The sample consists of 30,000 to 35,000 clones, 80% to 90% of them appearing once. This specimen was unsorted PBMCs, taken 0.4 years before starting antiretroviral therapy. These receptors all stem from a man between 18 and 35 years old with HIV.

CDR3 DNA: TGTGCTAGTGGTTTGTCTCAGATTGACTACGAGCAGTACTTC. This codes for CASGLSQIDYEQYF. The V call is TRBV12-5, the J call TRBJ2-7; D ambiguous. Between the trimmed V and J ends, which lost 2 bases and 3 bases, there was a span of 11 bases. Germline CDR1 is LGHNT and CDR2 is FRNRAP. The CDR3 consists of 14 residues.

The chain employs TRBV28 and TRBJ2-3; 9 bases line up with TRBD2. The germline V gene encodes CDR1 MDHEN and CDR2 SYDVKM. The CDR3 totals 15 residues. The trim removed 3 bases at V and 5 bases at J, leaving 6 bases unmatched. The CDR3 sequence is CASSLGTSNGDTQYF. For the CDR3, the DNA is TGTGCCAGCAGTTTGGGGACTAGCAATGGAGATACGCAGTATTTT.

The V gene is TRBV6-5, the J gene TRBJ2-2, with D perhaps being TRBD1 or TRBD2 (6 bases each). Trimming left V 0 bases short and J 7 bases short, with 15 bases between. This CDR3 spans 16 amino acids. Germline CDR1 reads MNHEY; CDR2 reads SVGAGI. The CDR3 reads CASSYSEGGWGGELFF. The CDR3 DNA is TGTGCCAGCAGTTACTCTGAGGGGGGCTGGGGCGGGGAGCTGTTTTTT.

CDR3 region: CASTPLGGAEETQYF. The CDR3 coding sequence is TGTGCCAGCACCCCCTTAGGGGGTGCGGAGGAGACCCAGTACTTC. This chain connects TRBV27 to TRBJ2-5; a weak D match, TRBD1 (6 bases). CDR1 is MNHEY and CDR2 is SMNVEV in the germline V gene (reference sequence). This CDR3 has 15 residues. Trimming removed 7 bases at V and 5 bases at J, with 20 bases between.

The genes are TRBV20-1 and TRBJ1-1; the D is unclear. This CDR3 region has 8 residues. From germline, CDR1 is DFQATT and CDR2 SNEGSKA (reference sequence). With 6 bases removed from V and 11 bases from J, the gap between germline ends came to 7 bases. CDR3 residues: CSAGGAFF. CDR3 nucleotides: TGCAGTGCGGGTGGTGCTTTCTTT.

V and J are TRBV5-1 and TRBJ2-3; 8 bases map to TRBD2. CDR1 and CDR2 from the germline V gene are SGHRS and YFSETQ. The CDR3 consists of 15 residues. Germline trimming cut 2 bases from V and 3 bases from J; bases unmatched to any gene: 5. The CDR3 nucleotides are TGCGCCAGCAGCTTTAACGGGAGGGGGACAGATACGCAGTATTTT. It encodes CASSFNGRGTDTQYF.

The chain joins TRBV4-1 to TRBJ2-7, with 10 bases matching TRBD2. V dropped 2 bases and J dropped 5; count of bases not matched to a gene: 6. This CDR3 has 15 residues. Germline V gene sequence: CDR1 MGHRA, CDR2 YSYEKL. For the CDR3, the DNA is TGCGCCAGCAGCCAACTAGCGGGGGTATTTGACGAGCAGTACTTC. Translation gives CASSQLAGVFDEQYF.

This clone was found a few times. J is TRBJ1-2 and V is TRBV7-3, with 9 bases lining up with TRBD1. This CDR3 has 13 amino acids. CDR1 and CDR2 from the germline V gene are SGHTA and FQGTGA. The V and J ends lost 5 bases and 4 bases, in that order; junction bases with no gene match: 2. CDR3 bases: TGTGCCAGCAGCAAGGGACAGGGCTATGGCTACACCTTC. Protein: CASSKGQGYGYTF.

Details on this clone: Germline is not matched at one junction end, which may reflect a read error. This chain links TRBV10-3 with TRBJ2-7, with D perhaps matching TRBD1 or TRBD2 (5 bases each). The germline CDR1 and CDR2 sequences are ENHRY and SYGVKD. There are 14 residues in the CDR3. The CDR3 spells CASSEFSGPYEQYF. The CDR3 DNA is TGTGCCAGCAGTGAATTCTCGGGACCTTACGAGCAGTACTTC.

The CDR3 loop reads CAWSVTGGGNEKLFF. CDR3 nucleotides: TGTGCCTGGAGTGTTACAGGGGGGGGGAATGAAAAACTGTTTTTT. The rearrangement uses TRBV30 and TRBJ1-4; the match to TRBD1 covers 8 bases. The CDR3 covers 15 residues. V lost 0 bases, J lost 5 bases, and 5 bases stayed unmatched. The V gene's germline CDR1 is GTSNPN and CDR2 SVGIG (reference sequence).

The chain combines TRBV18 with TRBJ2-3, with TRBD1 as a possible D gene (6 bases). CDR1 is KGHSH, CDR2 LQKENI, per germline. This CDR3 has 16 amino acids. Deletions cut 3 bases from V and 1 base from J, with 14 bases between. The CDR3 spells CASSPRRTAGTDTQYF. The CDR3 DNA reads TGTGCCAGCTCACCCCGAAGGACAGCGGGCACAGATACGCAGTATTTT. The full variable domain, in which reference TRBV18 and TRBJ2-3 provide the parts outside the CDR3, is NAGVMQNPRHLVRRRGQEARLRCSPMKGHSHVYWYRQLPEEGLKFMVYLQKENIIDESGMPKERFSAEFPKEGPSILRIQQVVRGDSAAYFCASSPRRTAGTDTQYFGPGTRLTVL.

This clone was observed a single time. This chain uses TRBV5-1 with TRBJ2-3, with TRBD2 identical over 11 bases. V lost 0 bases to trimming and J lost 2 bases; unmatched junction nucleotides: 2. This CDR3 region has 16 residues. Germline V gene lookup returns CDR1 SGHRS and CDR2 YFSETQ. The CDR3, as DNA: TGCGCCAGCAGCTTGGCGGGACTAGCGGACACAGATACGCAGTATTTT. Translating gives CASSLAGLADTDTQYF. The variable domain in full, completed from reference TRBV5-1 and TRBJ2-3, reads KAGVTQTPRYLIKTRGQQVTLSCSPISGHRSVSWYQQTPGQGLQFLFEYFSETQRNKGNFPGRFSGRQFSNSRSEMNVSTLELGDSALYLCASSLAGLADTDTQYFGPGTRLTVL.

The rearrangement joins TRBV6-5 to TRBJ2-7; 7 nucleotides align to TRBD2. The CDR3 has 14 amino acids. The germline V gene has CDR1 MNHEY and CDR2 SVGAGI. The ends lost 4 bases at V and 0 bases at J; junction bases unmatched: 3. The CDR3 here is CASSSSGVSYEQYF. DNA for the CDR3: TGTGCCAGCAGTTCCAGCGGGGTCTCCTACGAGCAGTACTTC.

The chain uses TRBV14 and TRBJ1-5; the D is unclear. There are 13 residues in the CDR3. The V end lost 1 base, the J end lost 8 bases, and 9 bases lay between the germline ends. CDR1 and CDR2 (germline): SGHDN, FVKESK. CDR3 region: CASSQGAWKPQHF. CDR3 in DNA: TGTGCCAGCAGCCAAGGGGCCTGGAAGCCCCAGCATTTT.

This clone has just one count. The chain has TRBV21-1 and TRBJ1-6. TRBV21-1 is annotated as a pseudogene. This CDR3 comprises 15 residues. The CDR3 spells CASSKAGQNNSPLHF. In DNA form, the CDR3 reads TGTGCCAGCAGCAAAGCAGGTCAGAATAATTCACCCCTCCACTTT.

This clone was counted between two and nine times. The chain carries TRBV7-9 and TRBJ1-6; a possible D gene is TRBD1 (5 bases). Germline loops: CDR1 SEHNR, CDR2 FQNEAQ (reference sequence). The CDR3 has 14 residues. Between the trimmed V and J ends, which lost 6 bases and 4 bases, there was a span of 10 bases. The CDR3 is CASSPTEYNSPLHF. In nucleotides, the CDR3 is TGTGCCAGCAGTCCGACAGAGTATAATTCACCCCTCCACTTT.

The chain links TRBV4-2 to TRBJ2-3; 7 bases are a match to TRBD2. Germline values: CDR1 LGHNA, CDR2 YNFKEQ. The junction had 6 bases not matched to a gene; V was cut back by 1 base and J by 2 bases. The CDR3 contains 16 residues. CDR3 amino acids: CASSQVVGGDTDTQYF. In nucleotides, the CDR3 is TGTGCCAGCAGCCAAGTGGTGGGGGGGGACACAGATACGCAGTATTTT.

The rearrangement joins TRBV10-1 to TRBJ2-3, with D possibly matching TRBD1 (5 bases). V was trimmed by 2 bases and J by 6 bases, leaving 9 bases between them. Germline CDR1 and CDR2: WNHNN and SYGVQD (reference sequence). The CDR3 contains 13 residues. This CDR3 reads CASSEKTVDTQYF. The DNA for the CDR3 is TGCGCCAGCAGTGAGAAGACAGTTGATACGCAGTATTTT.

V gene TRBV28 combines with J gene TRBJ2-1; D ambiguous. V was shortened by 4 bases and J by 6 bases, with 10 bases between the two germline ends. This CDR3 region has 13 residues. CDR1 MDHEN and CDR2 SYDVKM come from the germline V gene. The CDR3 loop is CASSSPLPNEQFF. The CDR3 region has the DNA TGTGCCAGCAGTTCACCCTTACCCAATGAGCAGTTCTTC.

The CDR3 region has the DNA TGTGCCAGTCTCCTAGCGGGAGGGCCTCATGAGCAGTTCTTC. Its translation: CASLLAGGPHEQFF. The J gene is TRBJ2-1, the V gene TRBV6-6; TRBD2 aligns across 12 bases. V shed 9 bases, J shed 8 bases, and the junction held 8 bases outside the gene matches. CDR3 length equals 14 residues. Germline lookup yields CDR1 MNHNY and CDR2 SVGAGI (reference sequence).

V gene TRBV7-2 combines with J gene TRBJ1-1, with D possibly TRBD1 on 6 matching bases. Trimming stripped 4 bases from V and 8 bases from J, with 14 bases between. Per the germline V gene, CDR1 is SGHTA and CDR2 is FQGNSA. The CDR3 has 13 residues. The CDR3 is CASSSGTTVEAFF. For the CDR3, the DNA is TGTGCCAGCAGCTCGGGGACAACCGTAGAAGCTTTCTTT.

This sequence joins TRBV9 and TRBJ1-3, with TRBD1 as a possible D gene (5 bases). CDR1 and CDR2 from the germline V gene are SGDLS and YYNGEE. The length of the CDR3 is 17 residues. Trimming left V 2 bases short and J 4 bases short, with 19 bases between. The CDR3 coding sequence is TGTGCCAGCAGCGTCGAGTTTTCCGCAAAGGGGGGAAACACCATATATTTT. It yields the protein CASSVEFSAKGGNTIYF. The full variable domain, in which reference TRBV9 and TRBJ1-3 provide the parts outside the CDR3, is DSGVTQTPKHLITATGQRVTLRCSPRSGDLSVYWYQQSLDQGLQFLIQYYNGEERAKGNILERFSAQQFPDLHSELNLSSLELGDSALYFCASSVEFSAKGGNTIYFGEGSWLTVV.

The J gene is TRBJ1-2, the V gene TRBV6-5; possible D gene TRBD1, 6 bases. Germline V CDR1 and CDR2: MNHEY, SVGAGI. CDR3 length: 15 amino acids. V was clipped by 4 bases and J by 4 bases, with 16 bases between them. The CDR3 reads CASSSLDRKFYGYTF. The DNA for the CDR3 is TGTGCCAGCAGTTCCCTGGACAGAAAATTCTATGGCTACACCTTC.

Only a few counts were recorded for this clone. The chain recombines TRBV18 with TRBJ1-5, with a weak D call TRBD1 (6 bases). CDR3 length: 15 residues. Deletions cut 4 bases from V and 1 base from J, with 11 bases between. Per germline, CDR1 KGHSH and CDR2 LQKENI. CDR3 sequence reads: CASSLQGASNQPQHF. CDR3 in DNA: TGTGCCAGCTCACTACAGGGAGCAAGCAATCAGCCCCAGCATTTT.

CDR3 coding DNA: TGTGCCAGCAGTCAAGCGGCAACCTACGAGCAGTACTTC. Its translation is CASSQAATYEQYF. This rearrangement joins TRBV27 to TRBJ2-7; D is possibly TRBD2 (5 bases). The V gene's germline CDR1 is MNHEY and CDR2 SMNVEV (reference sequence). Trimming cost V 5 bases and J 2 bases, with 10 bases left between them. This CDR3 spans 13 amino acids.